Detailed here is one T cell receptor (beta chain). Its antigen is unidentified. The data stem from a study of vaccination effects on CD4 cells after COVID-19. Across the whole study: Two-dose BNT162b2 or mRNA-1273 vaccination was given to participants. The study's findings and limits: Substantial clonal contraction characterized both infection- and vaccine-induced clones late after vaccination.

Expansion with viral peptide pools was applied to antigen-specific CD4+ T cells by the ViraFEST assay prior to sequencing. CD4+ T cells were isolated after approximately 10 days of culture. Having tested negative for nucleocapsid antibodies, the vaccine recipients showed no prior SARS-CoV-2 infection. In the cultures, half the medium was exchanged for IL-2 medium on days 3 and 7. Trimming took off 6 bases at V and 6 bases at J, with 18 bases between the two ends. This CDR3 has 15 residues. Germline CDR1 and CDR2: MNHEY and SVGAGI. Assay used: immunoSEQ multiplex PCR; TCRdb lists only in-frame clones, some missing. The profile shows 52,000 or so clones, roughly 70% of them singletons.

The chain combines TRBV6-5 with TRBJ1-5, with a tentative D call TRBD1 (6 bases). The sequenced sample was CD4+ T cells from PBMCs cultured with SARS-CoV-2 spike peptides, obtained before COVID-19 vaccination. This TCR derives from a human donor who received a COVID-19 vaccine. The CDR3 DNA is TGTGCCAGCAGCCCCAGGGGTCCTTGGGGTCAGCCCCAGCATTTT. This sequence encodes CASSPRGPWGQPQHF.